This T cell receptor (beta chain) was observed in a study of cytomegalovirus exposure and HLA in healthy donors. Study-wide points: Investigators reported under 200 TCR beta chains as tied to cytomegalovirus. Most TCR sequences were uncommon, yet certain public TCRs appeared in many donors. A later analysis found first-cohort TCR clusters tended to co-occur in the approximately 110 validation repertoires.

Only in-frame clones appear in the TCRdb table, and some are missing; sequencing was by immunoSEQ multiplex PCR. The sample includes roughly 47,000 clones, over 85% of them seen just once. Donors came from a validation cohort of 95 to 150 subjects, distinct from the first 666-subject cohort. On this clone itself: The antigen is not known.

This CDR3 has 15 residues. The germline V gene has CDR1 KGHSH and CDR2 LQKENI. V shed 6 bases and J 2 bases; nucleotides not matched to a gene: 5. Sequencing input: PBMCs. This clonotype was obtained from a woman between 18 and 29 years old in good health and CMV-seronegative. The rearrangement links TRBV18 to TRBJ2-7; TRBD2 aligns across 12 bases. DNA for the CDR3: TGTGCCAGCTCGCCTTCTAGCGGGAGGGCCTACGAGCAGTACTTC. Its protein product is CASSPSSGRAYEQYF.